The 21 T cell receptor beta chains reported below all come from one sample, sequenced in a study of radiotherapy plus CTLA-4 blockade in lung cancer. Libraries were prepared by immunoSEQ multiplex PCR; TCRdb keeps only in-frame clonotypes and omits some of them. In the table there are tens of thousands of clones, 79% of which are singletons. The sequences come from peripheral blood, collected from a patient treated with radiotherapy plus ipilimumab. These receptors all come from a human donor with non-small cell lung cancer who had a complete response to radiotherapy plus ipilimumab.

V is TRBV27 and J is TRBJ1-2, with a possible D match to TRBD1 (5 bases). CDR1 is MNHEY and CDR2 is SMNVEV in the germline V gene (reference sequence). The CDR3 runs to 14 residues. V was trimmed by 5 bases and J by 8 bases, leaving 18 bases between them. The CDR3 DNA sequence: TGTGCCAGCAGTCCTCCGGGGACCCGGGGGGGCTACACCTTC. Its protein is CASSPPGTRGGYTF.

CDR3 nucleotide sequence: TGCGCCAGCAGCTTGAACGGGAAGGAAAAACTGTTTTTT. It specifies CASSLNGKEKLFF. The rearrangement uses TRBV5-1 and TRBJ1-4; D remains unclear. The germline V gene encodes CDR1 SGHRS and CDR2 YFSETQ. The CDR3 is 13 amino acids. Trimming cost V 1 base and J 8 bases, with 9 bases left between them. The whole variable domain, filled in from reference TRBV5-1 and TRBJ1-4, reads KAGVTQTPRYLIKTRGQQVTLSCSPISGHRSVSWYQQTPGQGLQFLFEYFSETQRNKGNFPGRFSGRQFSNSRSEMNVSTLELGDSALYLCASSLNGKEKLFFGSGTQLSVL.

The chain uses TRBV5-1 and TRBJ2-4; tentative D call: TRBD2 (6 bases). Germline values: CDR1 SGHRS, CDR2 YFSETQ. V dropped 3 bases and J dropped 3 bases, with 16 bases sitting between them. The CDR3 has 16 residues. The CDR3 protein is CASSSRASGGKNIQYF. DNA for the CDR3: TGCGCCAGCAGCTCCCGGGCTTCCGGGGGCAAAAACATTCAGTACTTC.

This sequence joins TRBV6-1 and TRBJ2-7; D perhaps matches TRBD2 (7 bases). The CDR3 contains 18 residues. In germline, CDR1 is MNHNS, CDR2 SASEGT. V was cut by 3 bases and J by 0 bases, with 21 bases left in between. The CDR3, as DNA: TGTGCCAGCAGTGACCCGCCGGGGGGCGGGGGAAGCTCCTACGAGCAGTACTTC. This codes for CASSDPPGGGGSSYEQYF.

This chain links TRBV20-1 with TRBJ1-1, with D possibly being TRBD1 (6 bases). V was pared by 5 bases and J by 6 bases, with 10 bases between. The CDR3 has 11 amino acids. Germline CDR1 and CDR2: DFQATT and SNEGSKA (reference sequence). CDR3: CSAPTGPEAFF. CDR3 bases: TGCAGTGCTCCAACAGGGCCTGAAGCTTTCTTT.

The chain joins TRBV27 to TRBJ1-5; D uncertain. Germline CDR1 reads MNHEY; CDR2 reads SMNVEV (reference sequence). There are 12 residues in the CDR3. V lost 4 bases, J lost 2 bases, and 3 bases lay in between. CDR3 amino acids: CASSSGNQPQHF. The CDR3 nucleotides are TGTGCCAGCAGTTCAGGCAATCAGCCCCAGCATTTT.

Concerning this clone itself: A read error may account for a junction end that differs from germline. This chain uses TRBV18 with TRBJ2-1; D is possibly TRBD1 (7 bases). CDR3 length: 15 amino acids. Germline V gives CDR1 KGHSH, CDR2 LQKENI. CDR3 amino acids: CASSTTGDSNNEQFF. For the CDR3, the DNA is TGTGCCAGCTCGACTACAGGGGACTCCAACAATGAGCAGTTCTTC.

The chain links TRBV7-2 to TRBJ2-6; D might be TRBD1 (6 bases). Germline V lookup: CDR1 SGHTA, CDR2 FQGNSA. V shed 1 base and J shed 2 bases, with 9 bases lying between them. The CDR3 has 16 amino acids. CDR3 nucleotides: TGTGCCAGCAGCTTAGAGGCAGGGGCTGGGGCCAACGTCCTGACTTTC. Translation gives CASSLEAGAGANVLTF.

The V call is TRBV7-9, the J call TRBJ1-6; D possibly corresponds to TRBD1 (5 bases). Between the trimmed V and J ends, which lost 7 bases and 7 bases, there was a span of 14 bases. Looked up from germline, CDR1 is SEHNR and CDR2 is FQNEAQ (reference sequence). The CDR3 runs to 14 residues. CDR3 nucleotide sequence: TGTGCCAGCACCCACCTGGGGGGGAATTCACCCCTCCACTTT. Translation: CASTHLGGNSPLHF.

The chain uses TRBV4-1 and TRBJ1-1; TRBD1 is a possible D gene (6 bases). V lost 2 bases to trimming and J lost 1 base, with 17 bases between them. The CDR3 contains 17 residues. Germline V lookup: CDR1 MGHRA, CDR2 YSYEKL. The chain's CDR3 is CASSQYLLPGQNTEAFF. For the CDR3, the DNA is TGCGCCAGCAGCCAATACCTTCTACCGGGACAGAACACTGAAGCTTTCTTT.

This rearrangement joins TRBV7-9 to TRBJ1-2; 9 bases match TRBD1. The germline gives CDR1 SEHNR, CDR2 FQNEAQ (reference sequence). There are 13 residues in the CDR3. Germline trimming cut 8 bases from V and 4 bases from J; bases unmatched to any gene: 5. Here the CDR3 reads CASGTGGVYGYTF. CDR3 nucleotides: TGTGCCAGCGGAACAGGGGGCGTCTATGGCTACACCTTC.

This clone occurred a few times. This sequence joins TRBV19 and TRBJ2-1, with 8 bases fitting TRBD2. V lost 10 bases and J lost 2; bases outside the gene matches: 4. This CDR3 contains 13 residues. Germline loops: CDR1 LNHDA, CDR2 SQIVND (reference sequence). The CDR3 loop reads CATSGSTYNEQFF. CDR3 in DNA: TGTGCCACTAGCGGGTCTACCTACAATGAGCAGTTCTTC.

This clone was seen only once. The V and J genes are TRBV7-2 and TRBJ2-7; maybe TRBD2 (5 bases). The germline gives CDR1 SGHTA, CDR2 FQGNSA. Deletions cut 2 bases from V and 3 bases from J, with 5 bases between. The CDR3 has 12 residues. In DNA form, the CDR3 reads TGTGCCAGCAGCTTAACTAGCTACGAGCAGTACTTC. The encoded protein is CASSLTSYEQYF. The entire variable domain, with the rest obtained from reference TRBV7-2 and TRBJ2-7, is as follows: GAGVSQSPSNKVTEKGKDVELRCDPISGHTALYWYRQSLGQGLEFLIYFQGNSAPDKSGLPSDRFSAERTGGSVSTLTIQRTQQEDSAVYLCASSLTSYEQYFGPGTRLTVT.

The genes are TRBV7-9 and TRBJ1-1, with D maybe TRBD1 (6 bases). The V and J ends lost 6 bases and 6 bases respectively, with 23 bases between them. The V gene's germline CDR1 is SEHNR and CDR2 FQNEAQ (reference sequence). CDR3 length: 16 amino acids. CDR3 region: CASSIGSTGAGAEAFF. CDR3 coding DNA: TGTGCCAGCAGTATTGGTTCGACAGGTGCGGGGGCTGAAGCTTTCTTT.

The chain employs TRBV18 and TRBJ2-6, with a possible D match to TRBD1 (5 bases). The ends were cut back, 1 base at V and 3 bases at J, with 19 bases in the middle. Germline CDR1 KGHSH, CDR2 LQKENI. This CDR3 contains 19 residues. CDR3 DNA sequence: TGTGCCAGCTCACCACTCGTAGGACCCCAGGGCATTGGGGCCAACGTCCTGACTTTC. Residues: CASSPLVGPQGIGANVLTF.

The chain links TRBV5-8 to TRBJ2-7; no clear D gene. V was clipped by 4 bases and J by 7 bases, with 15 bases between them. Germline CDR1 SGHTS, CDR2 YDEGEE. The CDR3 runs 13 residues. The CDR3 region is CASSTSWSEEQYV. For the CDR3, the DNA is TGTGCCAGCAGCACTTCGTGGAGCGAGGAGCAGTACGTC.

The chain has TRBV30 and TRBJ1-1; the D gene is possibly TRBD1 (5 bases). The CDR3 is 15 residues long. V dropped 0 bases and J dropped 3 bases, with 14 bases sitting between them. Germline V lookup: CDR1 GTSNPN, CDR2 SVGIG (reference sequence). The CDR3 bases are TGTGCCTGGAGTGTACAGGCAGTCAGAGACACTGAAGCTTTCTTT. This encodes CAWSVQAVRDTEAFF.

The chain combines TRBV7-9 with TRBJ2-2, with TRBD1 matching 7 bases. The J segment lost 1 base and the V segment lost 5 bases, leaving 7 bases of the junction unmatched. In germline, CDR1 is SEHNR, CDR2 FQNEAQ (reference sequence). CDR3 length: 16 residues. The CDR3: CASSRTGTENTGELFF. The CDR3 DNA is TGTGCCAGCAGCCGGACCGGGACAGAGAACACCGGGGAGCTGTTTTTT. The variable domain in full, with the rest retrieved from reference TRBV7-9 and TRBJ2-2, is DTGVSQNPRHKITKRGQNVTFRCDPISEHNRLYWYRQTLGQGPEFLTYFQNEAQLEKSRLLSDRFSAERPKGSFSTLEIQRTEQGDSAMYLCASSRTGTENTGELFFGEGSRLTVL.

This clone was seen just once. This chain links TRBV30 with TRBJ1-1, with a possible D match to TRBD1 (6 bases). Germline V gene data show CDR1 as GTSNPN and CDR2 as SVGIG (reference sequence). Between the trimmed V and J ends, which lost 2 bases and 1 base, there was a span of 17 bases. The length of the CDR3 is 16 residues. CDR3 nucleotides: TGTGCCTGGAGTCCCCCTGGGGGCAGGAGGAACACTGAAGCTTTCTTT. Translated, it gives CAWSPPGGRRNTEAFF. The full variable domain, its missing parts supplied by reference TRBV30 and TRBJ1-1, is SQTIHQWPATLVQPVGSPLSLECTVEGTSNPNLYWYRQAAGRGLQLLFYSVGIGQISSEVPQNLSASRPQDRQFILSSKKLLLSDSGFYLCAWSPPGGRRNTEAFFGQGTRLTVV.

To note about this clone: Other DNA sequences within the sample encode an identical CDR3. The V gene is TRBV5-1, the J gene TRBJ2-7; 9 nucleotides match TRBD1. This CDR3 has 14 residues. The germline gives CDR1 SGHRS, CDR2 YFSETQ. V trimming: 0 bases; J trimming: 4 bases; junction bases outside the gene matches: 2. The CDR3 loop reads CASSLEQGAYEQYF. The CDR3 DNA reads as TGCGCCAGCAGCTTGGAACAGGGGGCGTACGAGCAGTACTTC.

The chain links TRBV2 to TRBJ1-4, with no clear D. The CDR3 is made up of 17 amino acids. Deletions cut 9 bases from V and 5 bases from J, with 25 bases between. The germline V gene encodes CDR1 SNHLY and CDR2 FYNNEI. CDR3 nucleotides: TGTGCCAGTCGTACCGGGAGAACGTACACGATGAATGAAAAACTGTTTTTT. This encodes CASRTGRTYTMNEKLFF.